This T cell receptor beta chain is drawn from a study of beta chain features in type 1 diabetes. General study points: Shorter TCRB CDR3s, moderately but significantly so, marked every one of the four CD4+ subsets in Type 1 diabetes patients. Using cDNA template may skew counts toward highly expressing activated cells.

Staining for CD45RO/CCR7/CD25/CD127/CD95/CD27 allowed sorting of CD4+ naive, central memory, regulatory and stem cell-like memory cells. Each of the sorted populations had a purity greater than 98%. Expressed TCRB transcripts were sequenced after all isolated RNA was converted to cDNA. Profiling relied on immunoSEQ multiplex PCR, and the TCRdb table lists in-frame clones only, not all of them. The table records about 640,000 clones, under 15% of them present only once. In germline, CDR1 is GTSNPN, CDR2 SVGIG (reference sequence). The CDR3 is made up of 16 amino acids. Trimming removed 1 base from V and 7 bases from J; junction bases left unmatched: 7. This clone has only a few counts. Its antigen is not known.

The rearrangement uses TRBV30 and TRBJ2-2, with 12 positions matching TRBD2. The TCR sequence derives from a man under 40 with type 1 diabetes. Sequenced material: naive CD4+ T cells from blood. The CDR3 reads CAWSGLAGAPGGELFF. CDR3 nucleotide sequence: TGTGCCTGGAGTGGACTAGCGGGGGCCCCCGGCGGGGAGCTGTTTTTT.